The entry that follows covers one T cell receptor (beta chain) sequence. Its matching antigen is unknown. The data originate from a study of CD8 T cells in ankylosing spondylitis. The CDR3 extends over 15 amino acids. The V gene's germline CDR1 is MNHEY and CDR2 SMNVEV (reference sequence). Trimming shortened V by 4 bases and J by 2 bases, and 15 bases separated the two germline ends. General study points: With a CD8+ phenotype, disease-linked clones were relatively rare in peripheral blood. In synovial fluid and blood from reactive arthritis, some motif variants were previously reported. Roughly 8 highly homologous variants made up a TCR beta motif, and this motif appeared characteristic of ankylosing spondylitis blood.

TCRdb re-called the 5' RACE reads with MiXCR, one entry per CDR3 protein. The table shows under 450,000 distinct CDR3 sequences, with 20% occurring only once. The material sequenced was blood, either unsorted or a sorted T cell fraction (not recorded which). The chain is built from TRBV27 and TRBJ2-7; possibly TRBD1 or TRBD2 for D (6 bases each). The receptor's source is a male donor with ankylosing spondylitis or in good health (not recorded which). The CDR3 nucleotides are TGTGCCAGCAGTTGGGGGGCTAGGGCCCCCTACGAGCAGTACTTC. Protein sequence: CASSWGARAPYEQYF.